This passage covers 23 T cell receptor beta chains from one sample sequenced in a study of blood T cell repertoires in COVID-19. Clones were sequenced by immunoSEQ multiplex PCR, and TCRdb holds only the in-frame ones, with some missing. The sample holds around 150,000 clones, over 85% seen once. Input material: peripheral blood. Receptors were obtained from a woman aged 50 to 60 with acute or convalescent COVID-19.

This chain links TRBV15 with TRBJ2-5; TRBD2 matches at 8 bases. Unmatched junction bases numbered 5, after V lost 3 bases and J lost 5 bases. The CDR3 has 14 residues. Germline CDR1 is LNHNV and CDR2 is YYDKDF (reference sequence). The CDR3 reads CATSRGLVIETQYF. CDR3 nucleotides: TGTGCCACCAGCAGGGGACTAGTTATCGAGACCCAGTACTTC.

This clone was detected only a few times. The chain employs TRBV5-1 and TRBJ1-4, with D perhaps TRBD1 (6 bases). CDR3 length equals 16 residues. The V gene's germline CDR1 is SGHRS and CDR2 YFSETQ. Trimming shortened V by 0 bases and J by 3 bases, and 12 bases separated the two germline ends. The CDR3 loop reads CASSLDTGIPNEKLFF. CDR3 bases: TGCGCCAGCAGCTTGGATACAGGGATCCCTAATGAAAAACTGTTTTTT.

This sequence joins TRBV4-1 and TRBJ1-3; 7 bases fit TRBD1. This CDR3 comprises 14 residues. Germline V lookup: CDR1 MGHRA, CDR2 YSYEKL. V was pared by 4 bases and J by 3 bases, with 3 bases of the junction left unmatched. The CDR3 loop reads CASSPQGVGNTIYF. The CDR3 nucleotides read TGCGCCAGCAGCCCTCAGGGGGTTGGAAACACCATATATTTT.

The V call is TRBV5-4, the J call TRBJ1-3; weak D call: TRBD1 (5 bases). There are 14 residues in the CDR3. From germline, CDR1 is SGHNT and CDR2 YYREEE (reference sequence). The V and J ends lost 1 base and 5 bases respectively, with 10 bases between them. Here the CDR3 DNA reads TGTGCCAGCAGCTTGCAGGGAATGAGAAACACCATATATTTT. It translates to CASSLQGMRNTIYF. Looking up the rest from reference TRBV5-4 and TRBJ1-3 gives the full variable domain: ETGVTQSPTHLIKTRGQQVTLRCSSQSGHNTVSWYQQALGQGPQFIFQYYREEENGRGNFPPRFSGLQFPNYSSELNVNALELDDSALYLCASSLQGMRNTIYFGEGSWLTVV.

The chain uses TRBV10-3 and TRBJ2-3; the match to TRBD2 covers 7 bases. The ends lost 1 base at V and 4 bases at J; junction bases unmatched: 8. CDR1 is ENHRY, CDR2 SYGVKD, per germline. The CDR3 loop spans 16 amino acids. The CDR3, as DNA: TGTGCCATCAGTGAGTTAGAAGCGGGGATGCCAGATACGCAGTATTTT. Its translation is CAISELEAGMPDTQYF.

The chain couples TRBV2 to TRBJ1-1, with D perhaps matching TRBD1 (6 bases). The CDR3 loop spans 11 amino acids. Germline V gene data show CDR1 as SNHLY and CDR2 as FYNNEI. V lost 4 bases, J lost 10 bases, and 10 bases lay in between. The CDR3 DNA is TGTGCCAGCAGTGCCGACAGGATAGCTTTCTTT. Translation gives CASSADRIAFF.

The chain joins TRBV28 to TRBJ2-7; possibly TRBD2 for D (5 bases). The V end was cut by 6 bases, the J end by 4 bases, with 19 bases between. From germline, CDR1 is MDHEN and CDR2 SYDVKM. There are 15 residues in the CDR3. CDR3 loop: CASRFPGGTAYEQYF. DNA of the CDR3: TGTGCCAGCAGATTCCCAGGAGGAACTGCGTACGAGCAGTACTTC.

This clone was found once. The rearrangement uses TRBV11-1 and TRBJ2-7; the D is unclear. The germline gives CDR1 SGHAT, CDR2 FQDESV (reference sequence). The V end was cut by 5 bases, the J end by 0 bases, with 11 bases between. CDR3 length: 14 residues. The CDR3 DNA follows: TGTGCCAGCAGCCTCCACAGTTTCTCCTACGAGCAGTACTTC. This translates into CASSLHSFSYEQYF. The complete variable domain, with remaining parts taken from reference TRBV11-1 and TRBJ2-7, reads EAEVAQSPRYKITEKSQAVAFWCDPISGHATLYWYRQILGQGPELLVQFQDESVVDDSQLPKDRFSAERLKGVDSTLKIQPAELGDSAMYLCASSLHSFSYEQYFGPGTRLTVT.

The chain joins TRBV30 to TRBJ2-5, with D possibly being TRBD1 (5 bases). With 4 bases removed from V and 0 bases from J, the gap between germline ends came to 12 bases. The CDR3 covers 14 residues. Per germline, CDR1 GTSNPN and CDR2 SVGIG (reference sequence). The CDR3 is CAWNKGRDQETQYF. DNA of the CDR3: TGTGCCTGGAATAAGGGGCGCGACCAAGAGACCCAGTACTTC.

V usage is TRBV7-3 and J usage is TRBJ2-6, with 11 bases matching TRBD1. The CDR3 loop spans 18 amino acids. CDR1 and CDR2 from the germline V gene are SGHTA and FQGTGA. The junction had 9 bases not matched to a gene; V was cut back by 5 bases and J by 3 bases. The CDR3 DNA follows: TGTGCCAGCAGCCCCGGGACAGGGGGTGGTTTTGGGGCCAACGTCCTGACTTTC. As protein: CASSPGTGGGFGANVLTF.

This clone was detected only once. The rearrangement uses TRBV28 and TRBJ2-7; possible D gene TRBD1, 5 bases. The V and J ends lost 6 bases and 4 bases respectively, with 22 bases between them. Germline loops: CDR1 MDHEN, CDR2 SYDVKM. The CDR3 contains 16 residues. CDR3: CASRQFKDKDQYEQYF. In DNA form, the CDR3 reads TGTGCCAGCAGACAGTTTAAGGACAAGGACCAGTACGAGCAGTACTTC. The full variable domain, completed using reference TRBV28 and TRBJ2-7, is DVKVTQSSRYLVKRTGEKVFLECVQDMDHENMFWYRQDPGLGLRLIYFSYDVKMKEKGDIPEGYSVSREKKERFSLILESASTNQTSMYLCASRQFKDKDQYEQYFGPGTRLTVT.

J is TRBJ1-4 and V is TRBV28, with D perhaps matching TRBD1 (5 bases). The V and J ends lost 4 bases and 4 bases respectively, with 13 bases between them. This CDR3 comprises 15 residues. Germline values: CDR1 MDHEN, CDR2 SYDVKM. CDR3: CASSSRGDLNEKLFF. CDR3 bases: TGTGCCAGCAGTTCTCGGGGGGACCTTAATGAAAAACTGTTTTTT.

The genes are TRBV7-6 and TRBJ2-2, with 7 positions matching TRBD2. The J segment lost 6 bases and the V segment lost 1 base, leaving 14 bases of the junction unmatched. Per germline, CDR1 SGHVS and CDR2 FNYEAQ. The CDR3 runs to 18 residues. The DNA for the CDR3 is TGTGCCAGCAGCTTAGGCCCGGGAGGCATAGCTGTCGCCGGGGAGCTGTTTTTT. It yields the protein CASSLGPGGIAVAGELFF.

CDR3 protein: CASSRRAGDTGELFF. DNA of the CDR3: TGTGCCAGCAGCCGTCGAGCGGGGGACACCGGGGAGCTGTTTTTT. The rearrangement joins TRBV7-6 to TRBJ2-2; 8 nucleotides agree with TRBD2. The V and J ends lost 5 bases and 3 bases, in that order; junction bases with no gene match: 5. The CDR3 is 15 residues long. Germline assignment: CDR1 SGHVS and CDR2 FNYEAQ.

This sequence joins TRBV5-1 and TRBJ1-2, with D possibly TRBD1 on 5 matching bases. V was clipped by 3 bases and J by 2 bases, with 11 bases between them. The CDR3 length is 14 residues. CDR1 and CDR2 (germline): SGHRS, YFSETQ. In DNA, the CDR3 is TGCGCCAGCAGCTCTAACCCAGGGAACTATGGCTACACCTTC. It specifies CASSSNPGNYGYTF.

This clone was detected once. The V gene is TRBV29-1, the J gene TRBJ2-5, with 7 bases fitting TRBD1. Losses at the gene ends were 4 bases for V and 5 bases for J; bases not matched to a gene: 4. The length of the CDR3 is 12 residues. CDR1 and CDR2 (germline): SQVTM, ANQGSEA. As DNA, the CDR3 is TGCAGCGTTGGACAGGGCGGCGAGACCCAGTACTTC. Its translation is CSVGQGGETQYF.

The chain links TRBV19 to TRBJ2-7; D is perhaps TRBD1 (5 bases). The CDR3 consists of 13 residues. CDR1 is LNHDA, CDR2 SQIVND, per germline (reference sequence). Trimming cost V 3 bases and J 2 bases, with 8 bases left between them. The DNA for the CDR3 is TGTGCCAGTAGTATTGACAGAGCCTACGAGCAGTACTTC. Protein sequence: CASSIDRAYEQYF.

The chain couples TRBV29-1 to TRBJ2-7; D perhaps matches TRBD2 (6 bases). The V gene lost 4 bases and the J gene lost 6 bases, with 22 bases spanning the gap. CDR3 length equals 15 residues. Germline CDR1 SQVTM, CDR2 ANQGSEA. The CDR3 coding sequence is TGCAGCGTTGCGCTTACGGGGACTCCTTCTTCCGAGCAGTACTTC. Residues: CSVALTGTPSSEQYF.

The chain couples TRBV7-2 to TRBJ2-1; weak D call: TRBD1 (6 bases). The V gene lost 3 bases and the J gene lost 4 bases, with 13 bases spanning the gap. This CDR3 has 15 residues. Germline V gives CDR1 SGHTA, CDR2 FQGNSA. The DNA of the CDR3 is TGTGCCAGCAGCTTGGCAGGGGCGACTTACAATGAGCAGTTCTTC. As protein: CASSLAGATYNEQFF.

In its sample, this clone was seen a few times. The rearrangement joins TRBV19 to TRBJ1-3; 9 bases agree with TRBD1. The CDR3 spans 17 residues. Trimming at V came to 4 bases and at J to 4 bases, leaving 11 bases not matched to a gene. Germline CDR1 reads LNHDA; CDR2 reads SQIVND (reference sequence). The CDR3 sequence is CASSSYRDRALGNTIYF. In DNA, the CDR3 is TGTGCCAGTAGTAGTTACCGGGACAGGGCACTGGGAAACACCATATATTTT.

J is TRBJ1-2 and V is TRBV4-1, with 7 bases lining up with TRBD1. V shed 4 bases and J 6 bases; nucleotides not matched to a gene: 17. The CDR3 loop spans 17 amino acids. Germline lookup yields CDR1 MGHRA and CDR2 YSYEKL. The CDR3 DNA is TGCGCCAGCAGCCTGGTTTCGATAGGGGGCAAAGAGCATGGCTACACCTTC. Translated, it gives CASSLVSIGGKEHGYTF.

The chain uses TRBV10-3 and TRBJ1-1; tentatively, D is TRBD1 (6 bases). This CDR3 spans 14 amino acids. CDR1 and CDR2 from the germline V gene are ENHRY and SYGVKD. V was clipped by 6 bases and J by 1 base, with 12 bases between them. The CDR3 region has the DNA TGTGCCATCAGCCCCCGGACAGCGAACACTGAAGCTTTCTTT. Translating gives CAISPRTANTEAFF.

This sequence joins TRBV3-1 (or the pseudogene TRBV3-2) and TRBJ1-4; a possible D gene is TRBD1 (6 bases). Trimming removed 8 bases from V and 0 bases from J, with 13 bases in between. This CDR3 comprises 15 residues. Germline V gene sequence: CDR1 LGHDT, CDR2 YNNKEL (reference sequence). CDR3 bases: TGTGCCAGCTACCGGGACATCGCAACTAATGAAAAACTGTTTTTT. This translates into CASYRDIATNEKLFF.